This is a list of T cell receptor beta chains from one sample in a study of post-analysis software for immune sequencing data. One entry per CDR3 protein results from TCRdb running MiXCR on the PCR reads. Of more than 450,000 distinct CDR3 sequences listed, around 36% are singletons. The specimen sequenced was blood. All receptors come from a girl aged 2-17 years with multiple sclerosis. Each CDR3 is given with its conserved first and last residue.

j_gene: TRBJ1-4
v_gene: TRBV7-8
CDR3aa: CASSPHSNEKLFF

j_gene: TRBJ1-2
v_gene: TRBV7-2
CDR3aa: CASSLAPGTVYGYTF

j_gene: TRBJ2-2
v_gene: TRBV9
CDR3aa: CASSVFGGPNTGELFF

j_gene: TRBJ1-5
v_gene: TRBV5-5
CDR3aa: CASSLAGLSVNQPQHF

j_gene: TRBJ2-5
v_gene: TRBV20-1
CDR3aa: CSAPHPAQETQYF

j_gene: TRBJ1-1
v_gene: TRBV24-1
CDR3aa: CATSDVRDRAMNTEAFF

j_gene: TRBJ1-5
v_gene: TRBV5-1
CDR3aa: CASSVKDPSVQPQHF

j_gene: TRBJ2-5
v_gene: TRBV25-1
CDR3aa: CASSGPTRGQETQYF

j_gene: TRBJ2-3
v_gene: TRBV14
CDR3aa: CASSQGSQTTDTQYF

j_gene: TRBJ2-7
v_gene: TRBV5-5
CDR3aa: CASSLNGYEQYF

j_gene: TRBJ1-1
v_gene: TRBV20-1
CDR3aa: CSASRIGILNTEAFF

j_gene: TRBJ2-3
v_gene: TRBV5-1
CDR3aa: CASIGGGSTDTQYF

j_gene: TRBJ2-7
v_gene: TRBV28
CDR3aa: CASSPIDRDNVCYEQYF

j_gene: TRBJ1-1
v_gene: TRBV5-1
CDR3aa: CASSVTRGGNTEAFF

j_gene: TRBJ1-2
v_gene: TRBV6-5
CDR3aa: CASSGTGGNGYTF

j_gene: TRBJ1-4
v_gene: TRBV5-1
CDR3aa: CASSRTGGPNEKLFF

j_gene: TRBJ2-3
v_gene: TRBV11-3
CDR3aa: CASSFRGTDTDTQYF

j_gene: TRBJ2-3
v_gene: TRBV4-1
CDR3aa: CASSHEVPTSGSTDTQYF

j_gene: TRBJ2-7
v_gene: TRBV27
CDR3aa: CASSPTGGRGEQYF

j_gene: TRBJ2-5
v_gene: TRBV20-1
CDR3aa: CSARASETQYF

j_gene: TRBJ2-1
v_gene: TRBV20-1
CDR3aa: CSADGIRPNEQFF

j_gene: TRBJ2-6
v_gene: TRBV29-1
CDR3aa: CSVEGQGVNVLTF

j_gene: TRBJ2-7
v_gene: TRBV2
CDR3aa: CASRQGAPSYEQYF

j_gene: TRBJ2-1
v_gene: TRBV9
CDR3aa: CASSVDQGTSNEQFF

j_gene: TRBJ2-3
v_gene: TRBV12-3/TRBV12-4
CDR3aa: CASSSGVTTDTQYF

j_gene: TRBJ1-1
v_gene: TRBV12-3/TRBV12-4
CDR3aa: CASSPLRDRDTEAFF

j_gene: TRBJ2-1
v_gene: TRBV6-5
CDR3aa: CASSYGPRGPHNEQFF

j_gene: TRBJ1-6
v_gene: TRBV6-5
CDR3aa: CASSYSVRRSYNSPLHF

j_gene: TRBJ2-1
v_gene: TRBV12-3/TRBV12-4
CDR3aa: CASGVPELAGGRGEQFF

j_gene: .
v_gene: TRBV11-2
CDR3aa: CASSSGQGVETQYF

j_gene: TRBJ1-1
v_gene: TRBV6-5
CDR3aa: CAGSSPRGASTEAFF

j_gene: TRBJ2-3
v_gene: TRBV24-1
CDR3aa: CATSDKQGTSTDTQYF

j_gene: TRBJ1-1
v_gene: TRBV7-3
CDR3aa: CASSRGFEAADTEAFF